This T cell receptor (beta chain) is from a study of blood T cell repertoires in COVID-19. This clone was seen a few times. Repertoires were generated with immunoSEQ multiplex PCR, while TCRdb's copy carries only in-frame clones and drops some. Of 130,000 to 150,000 clones listed, roughly 79% are singletons. CDR3 length: 14 amino acids. Germline V gene sequence: CDR1 ENHRY, CDR2 SYGVKD. Trimming took 3 bases from V and 7 from J; bases not matched to a gene: 7. The origin of this receptor is a human donor with acute or convalescent COVID-19. The donor label of this sample is uncertain. The sequencing sample was made of peripheral blood. This chain joins TRBV10-3 and TRBJ1-2; 8 bases match TRBD1. CDR3 coding DNA: TGTGCCATCAGTGAAGGAGGACAGGGCCTTGGCTACACCTTC. It yields the protein CAISEGGQGLGYTF.